Presented here are 24 T cell receptor beta chains from one specimen sequenced in a study of T cell responses to AZD1222 COVID-19 vaccine. TCRdb keeps only in-frame clones here, not all; method: immunoSEQ multiplex PCR. The repertoire has more than 120,000 clones, roughly 86% of them found once; the top ten carry about 4.9%. The sample consisted of peripheral blood, taken 28 days after the second dose of the MenACWY control vaccine. These receptors came from an adult who received the MenACWY meningococcal vaccine as a control.

The chain has TRBV12-3 or TRBV12-4 and TRBJ1-2; D not resolved. This CDR3 has 13 amino acids. Trimming left V 1 base short and J 2 bases short, with 5 bases between. CDR3 sequence reads: CASSLGHNYGYTF. CDR3 coding DNA: TGTGCCAGCAGTTTAGGTCACAACTATGGCTACACCTTC.

V usage is TRBV6-1 and J usage is TRBJ1-2; TRBD1 matches at 10 bases. Germline V gene lookup returns CDR1 MNHNS and CDR2 SASEGT. There are 13 residues in the CDR3. The junction had 2 bases not matched to a gene; V was cut back by 3 bases and J by 7 bases. The CDR3 nucleotides are TGTGCCAGCAGTGAGGGACAGGGGTTTGGCTACACCTTC. Residues: CASSEGQGFGYTF.

The V and J genes are TRBV9 and TRBJ1-3; D perhaps matches TRBD1 (5 bases). The CDR3 is 15 residues long. Between the trimmed V and J ends, which lost 2 bases and 4 bases, there was a span of 13 bases. In germline, CDR1 is SGDLS, CDR2 YYNGEE. The CDR3 DNA follows: TGTGCCAGCAGCGTCGGGACGGCGGGCGGAAACACCATATATTTT. Translating gives CASSVGTAGGNTIYF.

The chain is built from TRBV5-1 and TRBJ2-2; TRBD2 aligns across 13 bases. Germline V CDR1 and CDR2: SGHRS, YFSETQ. CDR3 length equals 17 residues. The ends lost 4 bases at V and 1 base at J; junction bases unmatched: 4. CDR3 DNA: TGCGCCAGCAGCCCCCGGACTAGCGGGAGGAACACCGGGGAGCTGTTTTTT. The encoded protein is CASSPRTSGRNTGELFF.

J is TRBJ2-2 and V is TRBV7-2; no definite D call. The V gene's germline CDR1 is SGHTA and CDR2 FQGNSA. The length of the CDR3 is 13 residues. The V end was cut by 6 bases, the J end by 5 bases, with 10 bases between. The CDR3 coding sequence is TGTGCCAGCAGTCCTCATTCTACCGGGGAGCTGTTTTTT. Protein sequence: CASSPHSTGELFF.

The rearrangement uses TRBV4-2 and TRBJ1-1; a weak D match, TRBD1 (6 bases). Trimming left V 0 bases short and J 6 bases short, with 14 bases between. The CDR3 runs 15 residues. Germline V lookup: CDR1 LGHNA, CDR2 YNFKEQ. CDR3 protein: CASSQDPQGTAEAFF. The DNA of the CDR3 is TGTGCCAGCAGCCAAGATCCGCAGGGGACGGCTGAAGCTTTCTTT.

This rearrangement joins TRBV19 to TRBJ1-1; D not certain. V was pared by 5 bases and J by 0 bases, with 13 bases between. The CDR3 has 15 amino acids. Germline V gene data show CDR1 as LNHDA and CDR2 as SQIVND (reference sequence). CDR3 region: CASSLPPGMNTEAFF. The CDR3 DNA reads TGTGCCAGTAGTTTACCCCCAGGTATGAACACTGAAGCTTTCTTT.

The rearrangement joins TRBV12-3 or TRBV12-4 to TRBJ1-2; D may be TRBD1 (6 bases). V was pared by 7 bases and J by 7 bases, with 16 bases between. The CDR3 is made up of 13 amino acids. This CDR3 is CASKGQIGGGYTF. As DNA, the CDR3 is TGTGCCAGCAAGGGACAAATCGGGGGTGGCTACACCTTC.

The chain is built from TRBV4-3 and TRBJ1-2; TRBD1 matches at 11 bases. The ends lost 0 bases at V and 7 bases at J; junction bases unmatched: 7. This CDR3 contains 16 residues. CDR1 is LGHNA and CDR2 is YSLEER in the germline V gene. CDR3 region: CASSQEFGTGGGGYTF. In DNA, the CDR3 is TGCGCCAGCAGCCAAGAATTCGGGACAGGGGGTGGTGGCTACACCTTC.

In this sample, this clone turned up once. This sequence joins TRBV11-2 and TRBJ2-3, with D uncertain. V lost 2 bases, J lost 2 bases, and 5 bases lay in between. CDR3 length: 13 residues. Germline CDR1 and CDR2: SGHAT and FQNNGV. CDR3 region: CASSLRITDTQYF. In DNA form, the CDR3 reads TGTGCCAGCAGCTTAAGGATCACAGATACGCAGTATTTT.

V usage is TRBV19 and J usage is TRBJ1-2; a possible D gene is TRBD1 (6 bases). Trimming shortened V by 5 bases and J by 8 bases, and 12 bases separated the two germline ends. The germline CDR1 and CDR2 sequences are LNHDA and SQIVND (reference sequence). The CDR3 spans 12 residues. Here the CDR3 reads CASSDWGRGYTF. CDR3 nucleotide sequence: TGTGCCAGTAGTGATTGGGGGCGAGGCTACACCTTC.

The chain joins TRBV30 to TRBJ2-7; TRBD2 agrees at 7 bases. The CDR3 runs 13 residues. Trimming removed 2 bases from V and 4 bases from J; junction bases left unmatched: 5. Germline V gene lookup returns CDR1 GTSNPN and CDR2 SVGIG (reference sequence). This chain's CDR3 is CAWSQGGLYEQYF. CDR3 bases: TGTGCCTGGAGTCAGGGAGGGCTATACGAGCAGTACTTC.

The chain combines TRBV19 with TRBJ2-3, with 10 bases matching TRBD2. This CDR3 comprises 14 residues. The V and J ends lost 9 bases and 2 bases, in that order; junction bases with no gene match: 5. Germline V gene data show CDR1 as LNHDA and CDR2 as SQIVND (reference sequence). Here the CDR3 reads CASSGLATTDTQYF. The CDR3 region has the DNA TGTGCCAGCTCGGGACTAGCGACCACAGATACGCAGTATTTT.

V is TRBV2 and J is TRBJ1-5; 7 bases are a match to TRBD1. V lost 8 bases and J lost 2; bases outside the gene matches: 6. CDR1 and CDR2 from the germline V gene are SNHLY and FYNNEI. This CDR3 is 14 amino acids long. The CDR3 region is CASQGQRGNQPQHF. The CDR3 DNA sequence: TGTGCCAGCCAGGGACAGCGCGGCAATCAGCCCCAGCATTTT. Complete variable domain (other parts from reference TRBV2 and TRBJ1-5): EPEVTQTPSHQVTQMGQEVILRCVPISNHLYFYWYRQILGQKVEFLVSFYNNEISEKSEIFDDQFSVERPDGSNFTLKIRSTKLEDSAMYFCASQGQRGNQPQHFGDGTRLSIL.

The gene calls are TRBV5-1 and TRBJ2-5, with a possible D match to TRBD2 (5 bases). Per germline, CDR1 SGHRS and CDR2 YFSETQ. V lost 0 bases, J lost 5 bases, and 14 bases lay in between. The CDR3 is 15 amino acids. The CDR3 loop is CASSLGPQTGETQYF. The CDR3 DNA sequence: TGCGCCAGCAGCTTGGGCCCTCAAACGGGGGAGACCCAGTACTTC.

V usage is TRBV5-1 and J usage is TRBJ2-7; 7 bases are shared with TRBD2. V shed 0 bases, J shed 7 bases, and the junction held 13 bases outside the gene matches. Germline V gene sequence: CDR1 SGHRS, CDR2 YFSETQ. The length of the CDR3 is 16 residues. CDR3 loop: CASSLVQAGPGKEQYF. CDR3 sequence (DNA): TGCGCCAGCAGCTTGGTTCAAGCGGGACCAGGGAAAGAGCAGTACTTC.

The rearrangement joins TRBV5-1 to TRBJ2-1; maybe TRBD2 (5 bases). V lost 4 bases to trimming and J lost 16 bases, with 21 bases between them. The V gene's germline CDR1 is SGHRS and CDR2 YFSETQ. The CDR3 runs to 13 residues. CDR3 sequence (DNA): TGCGCCAGCAGCCCAACAGAACTTACCGGGGTCTTCTTC. It is translated as CASSPTELTGVFF.

This chain connects TRBV2 to TRBJ2-5; weak D call: TRBD1 (6 bases). This CDR3 contains 13 residues. CDR1 and CDR2 from the germline V gene are SNHLY and FYNNEI. V shed 2 bases and J shed 5 bases, with 9 bases lying between them. The CDR3 DNA reads as TGTGCCAGCAGTGAACGACAGGATGAGACCCAGTACTTC. It translates to CASSERQDETQYF.

V is TRBV15 and J is TRBJ1-4; D ambiguous. The CDR3 covers 16 residues. Per germline, CDR1 LNHNV and CDR2 YYDKDF (reference sequence). V was cut by 5 bases and J by 8 bases, with 21 bases left in between. CDR3 protein: CATSRPMAGIKEKLFF. In nucleotides, the CDR3 is TGTGCCACCAGCCGACCTATGGCAGGTATAAAGGAAAAACTGTTTTTT.

V is TRBV3-1 (or the pseudogene TRBV3-2) and J is TRBJ2-1, with a weak D call TRBD2 (5 bases). The germline gives CDR1 LGHDT, CDR2 YNNKEL (reference sequence). The CDR3 is made up of 16 amino acids. Deletions cut 3 bases from V and 3 bases from J, with 15 bases between. The CDR3 sequence: CASSHRTAARYNEQFF. CDR3 sequence (DNA): TGTGCCAGCAGCCACAGGACTGCCGCACGCTACAATGAGCAGTTCTTC.

This chain joins TRBV30 and TRBJ1-2, with TRBD1 as a possible D gene (6 bases). CDR1 is GTSNPN and CDR2 is SVGIG in the germline V gene (reference sequence). This CDR3 contains 14 residues. V lost 3 bases to trimming and J lost 5 bases, with 16 bases between them. CDR3 protein: CAWRLQGMGYGYTF. DNA of the CDR3: TGTGCCTGGAGGTTACAGGGTATGGGTTATGGCTACACCTTC.

This chain links TRBV11-2 with TRBJ2-7, with 7 bases aligning to TRBD2. The CDR3 runs 14 residues. Germline CDR1 is SGHAT and CDR2 is FQNNGV. V shed 3 bases and J 3 bases; nucleotides not matched to a gene: 5. CDR3 nucleotides: TGTGCCAGCAGCTTTTCCAGCGGGGACTACGAGCAGTACTTC. It yields the protein CASSFSSGDYEQYF.

J is TRBJ2-5 and V is TRBV2; D may match TRBD1 or TRBD2 (5 bases each). The germline V gene encodes CDR1 SNHLY and CDR2 FYNNEI. CDR3 length: 13 residues. V lost 3 bases to trimming and J lost 7 bases, with 12 bases between them. CDR3 in DNA: TGTGCCAGCAGTGACAGGGTCGAGGGGACCCAGTACTTC. The encoded protein is CASSDRVEGTQYF.

This clone occurred once. CDR3 sequence reads: CATGGRGNNSPLHF. CDR3 DNA: TGTGCCACGGGTGGCAGGGGTAACAATTCACCCCTCCACTTT. The chain has TRBV7-2 and TRBJ1-6, with D tentatively TRBD1 (6 bases). Trimming left V 10 bases short and J 7 bases short, with 17 bases between. The CDR3 runs 14 residues. The germline V gene encodes CDR1 SGHTA and CDR2 FQGNSA.